This TCR beta chain was recorded in a study of CD8 T cells in Susac syndrome. Study-wide results and limits: The study recognized that the number of individuals in its TCR sequencing and HLA analysis was relatively small.

The CDR3 spans 14 residues. Trimming left V 7 bases short and J 0 bases short, with 10 bases between. Germline-derived CDR1 and CDR2 are ENHRY and SYGVKD. In the case of this clonotype: Its target is unknown.

Random hexamers served to reverse transcribe roughly 0.45 to 1 ug RNA. Each CDR3 protein is one row after TCRdb ran MiXCR on the immunoSEQ multiplex PCR reads. Of 150,000 to 200,000 distinct CDR3 sequences in the sample, about 94% were seen once. This chain joins TRBV10-3 and TRBJ1-3; D not certain. Sequenced input: CD4+ T cells from PBMCs. This receptor was taken from a human donor in good health. The chain's CDR3 is CAIMATNSGNTIYF. CDR3 DNA sequence: TGTGCCATCATGGCGACAAACTCTGGAAACACCATATATTTT.